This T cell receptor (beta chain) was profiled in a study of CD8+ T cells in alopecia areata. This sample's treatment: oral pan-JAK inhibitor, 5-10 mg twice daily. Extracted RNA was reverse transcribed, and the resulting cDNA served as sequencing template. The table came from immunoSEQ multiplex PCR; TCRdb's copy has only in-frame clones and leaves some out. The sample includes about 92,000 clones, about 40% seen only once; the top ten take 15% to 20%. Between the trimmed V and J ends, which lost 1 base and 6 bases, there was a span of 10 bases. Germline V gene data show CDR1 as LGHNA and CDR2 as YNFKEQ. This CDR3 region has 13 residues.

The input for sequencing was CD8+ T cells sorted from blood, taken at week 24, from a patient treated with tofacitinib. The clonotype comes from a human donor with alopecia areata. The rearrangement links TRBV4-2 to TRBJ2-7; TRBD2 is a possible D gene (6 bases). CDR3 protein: CASSQGRGPEQYF. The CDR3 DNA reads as TGTGCCAGCAGCCAAGGGAGGGGTCCCGAGCAGTACTTC.